Reported below is one T cell receptor beta chain. Researchers ran the assay at a deep level. Sequencing used immunoSEQ multiplex PCR; TCRdb keeps in-frame clones, though not all of them. The sample lists approximately 2,300,000 clones, around 93% occurring once. The data stem from a study of shared clonotypes between healthy human individuals. Free of recent acute infections or vaccinations, the donors were healthy HIV-negative adults. The study separated CD4+ cells into CD45RA+ naive and CD45RA-negative memory subsets. In germline, CDR1 is SGHTA, CDR2 FQGNSA. With 6 bases removed from V and 4 bases from J, the gap between germline ends came to 20 bases. The CDR3 runs to 16 residues.

This TCR derives from a man aged 18-30 years in good health. Some clones in this sample may be carry-over from other donors' samples. The sequenced sample was naive CD4+ T cells from PBMCs. Subset specified: CD45RA+ positively selected. The chain joins TRBV7-2 to TRBJ2-3; possibly TRBD2 for D (8 bases). The CDR3 sequence is CASRDKRGQGADTQYF. CDR3 sequence (DNA): TGTGCCAGCAGAGATAAGCGGGGGCAGGGGGCAGATACGCAGTATTTT. The whole variable domain, filled in from reference TRBV7-2 and TRBJ2-3, reads GAGVSQSPSNKVTEKGKDVELRCDPISGHTALYWYRQSLGQGLEFLIYFQGNSAPDKSGLPSDRFSAERTGGSVSTLTIQRTQQEDSAVYLCASRDKRGQGADTQYFGPGTRLTVL.